This T cell receptor beta chain was recorded in a study of graft-versus-host responses after intestinal transplantation (dated by TCRdb to the early 2020s). In the study overall: Recipients received multivisceral, liver-intestinal, or isolated intestinal transplants. All recipients received anti-thymocyte globulin induction followed by maintenance tacrolimus and steroids for 3 to 4 years. After intestinal transplantation, graft-versus-host and host-versus-graft alloreactive T cell clones were followed in the graft, circulation and bone marrow using bulk TCR-beta CDR3 sequencing. Alloreactive clones were identified by sequencing pre-transplant mixed lymphocyte reaction products and comparing them with unstimulated pre-transplant donor and recipient T cells. The cohort enrolled 20 to 30 intestinal transplant recipients, one of whom was a retransplant, and a few patients without pretransplant specimens were excluded. A peak of at least 4% donor T cells among recipient peripheral blood mononuclear cells was the definition used for donor T cell macrochimerism. Rather than going through the commercial service, samples from a few later patients were sequenced in-house on an Illumina MiSeq and processed with MiXCR. Overall study results and their limits: High GvH to HvG T cell clonal ratios were observed in the allografts of patients with donor T cell macrochimerism. GvH clones were detected in recipient bone marrow, and some of these GvH clones were observed earlier in ileal mucosa or blood, consistent with an intestinal mucosal origin. Peak levels of circulating GvH clones were associated with declines in HvG clones early after transplant. The conclusions were limited by the relatively low number and heterogeneity of the intestinal transplant patients.

Library creation used the immunoSEQ multiplex PCR assay. For most patients, genomic DNA was isolated with the Qiagen DNeasy Blood and Tissue Kit and sent frozen to Adaptive Biotechnologies for TCR sequencing. For most patients, high-throughput TCR-beta CDR3 sequencing of genomic DNA was performed by Adaptive Biotechnologies. On the study's bioinformatics: TCR sequencing data for some 19 patients were retrieved from Adaptive's ImmunoSEQ software; a few other patients were processed with MiXCR and VDJtools. CD4 versus CD8 sorting errors were corrected by removing sequences found in both subsets at a frequency ratio below 5:1. CDR3 nucleotide sequences shared between donor and recipient were removed because their origin could not be assigned. At least 2-fold expansion over unstimulated cells and a minimum CFSE-low frequency of 0.002% (template counts) or 0.001% (read counts) were required for clones to be classified as alloreactive. Mappable clones were those detected in sequenced pre-transplant spleen, lymph node, or MLR CFSE-low populations of the donor or recipient. The cumulative frequency of alloreactive clones was calculated as a percentage of all sequences, weighted by copy number. What TCRdb holds here is the immuneACCESS table cut down to in-frame rearrangements. Part of the clones is not present; checked against another copy, under half of the missing clones reflect an unresolved V gene, and the others are unexplained. D and trimming come from the DNA, and the V and J calls and clone size come from that table. The sample table records approximately 97,000 clones; roughly 91% of these occur just once. Of the sample, roughly 0.17% falls within the top ten clones.

The time point label on this specimen signifies: cells obtained before transplantation from donor or recipient. CD3+CD4+ and CD3+CD8+ populations were FACS-sorted from unstimulated pre-transplant donor and recipient cells taken from spleen or lymph nodes. V is clipped by 4 bases and J by 9 bases, and the sequence between their germline boundaries is 17 bases long. The germline V gene (reference sequence) provides CDR1 SGHNT and CDR2 YYREEE. The cysteine opens and the phenylalanine closes a CDR3 of 15 amino acids. Kept here is only the CDR3 DNA, which spans 45 bases and is read in frame from base 1. Notes on this clone: There is no known antigen for this receptor. No base quality values were provided; no much bigger clone lies one nucleotide off.

The sequencing here drew on unstimulated CD4+ T cells sorted from spleen or lymph node cells, taken before transplant. The TCR was taken from a human donor who was the organ donor for an intestinal transplant. Recombination connected TRBV5-4 to TRBJ1-6; the D gene is possibly TRBD1, with 6 bases matching. The DNA sequence is TGTGCCAGCAGCACCTCCGGGACAATTCCTTCACCCCTCCACTTT. Its translation reads: CASSTSGTIPSPLHF.